Following are 17 T cell receptor beta chains from one sample sequenced in a study of blood T cell repertoires in COVID-19. The method was immunoSEQ multiplex PCR; TCRdb's version includes in-frame clones alone and lacks a portion of them. This sample yields nearly 200,000 clones, of which 80% to 85% are seen a single time; 6.5% to 9.5% belongs to the top ten. The sequenced sample consisted of PBMCs or T cells enriched from blood (not recorded which). The receptors come from a man aged 35 to 55 who had recovered from COVID-19.

The chain combines TRBV7-8 with TRBJ2-7; 9 nucleotides agree with TRBD2. The length of the CDR3 is 14 residues. V lost 5 bases, J lost 5 bases, and 7 bases stayed unmatched. Germline V gene lookup returns CDR1 SGHVS and CDR2 FQNEAQ. Written as DNA, the CDR3 is TGTGCCAGCAGCGCGAGCGGGGGGATAAACGAGCAGTACTTC. This translates into CASSASGGINEQYF.

The J gene is TRBJ1-4, the V gene TRBV5-4; 9 bases line up with TRBD1. The germline V gene encodes CDR1 SGHNT and CDR2 YYREEE (reference sequence). The J segment lost 7 bases and the V segment lost 4 bases, leaving 5 bases of the junction unmatched. The CDR3 spans 14 residues. Written as DNA, the CDR3 is TGTGCCAGCAGCACTTGGGACAGGGCTGAAAAACTGTTTTTT. Amino acid sequence: CASSTWDRAEKLFF.

V is TRBV5-1 and J is TRBJ1-2; 10 bases fit TRBD1. V was clipped by 3 bases and J by 8 bases; unmatched bases: 10. The CDR3 has 15 residues. The germline V gene has CDR1 SGHRS and CDR2 YFSETQ. The CDR3 nucleotides read TGCGCCAGCAGCTCGACCGGGACAGGGGCTAAGGGCTACACCTTC. As protein: CASSSTGTGAKGYTF.

The chain has TRBV29-1 and TRBJ2-1; maybe TRBD1 (6 bases). The CDR3 is made up of 15 amino acids. Trimming left V 3 bases short and J 2 bases short, with 14 bases between. Germline CDR1 reads SQVTM; CDR2 reads ANQGSEA. In nucleotides, the CDR3 is TGCAGCGTTGATCAGGGGTCTATTCCCTACAATGAGCAGTTCTTC. Protein sequence: CSVDQGSIPYNEQFF.

The CDR3 loop reads CASTSAGNTIYF. Here the CDR3 DNA reads TGTGCCAGCACCAGCGCAGGAAACACCATATATTTT. The J gene is TRBJ1-3, the V gene TRBV11-2; no reliable D call. The CDR3 covers 12 residues. V was shortened by 7 bases and J by 4 bases, with 8 bases between the two germline ends. Germline values: CDR1 SGHAT, CDR2 FQNNGV.

The rearrangement joins TRBV5-1 to TRBJ1-4; 12 bases match TRBD1. The ends lost 4 bases at V and 7 bases at J; junction bases unmatched: 5. The germline gives CDR1 SGHRS, CDR2 YFSETQ. The CDR3 is made up of 15 amino acids. CDR3 loop: CASSLGQGAVEKLFF. The CDR3 bases are TGCGCCAGCAGCCTGGGACAGGGGGCGGTTGAAAAACTGTTTTTT.

The chain combines TRBV7-3 with TRBJ1-1; no clear D. With 5 bases removed from V and 5 bases from J, the gap between germline ends came to 15 bases. The CDR3 loop spans 14 amino acids. Germline-derived CDR1 and CDR2 are SGHTA and FQGTGA. The CDR3 here is CASSPEPTATEAFF. In DNA, the CDR3 is TGTGCCAGCAGCCCCGAGCCTACCGCTACTGAAGCTTTCTTT.

This clone came up a few times. This sequence joins TRBV5-4 and TRBJ1-1, with D uncertain. CDR1 SGHNT and CDR2 YYREEE come from the germline V gene (reference sequence). The CDR3 spans 12 residues. V was trimmed by 3 bases and J by 8 bases, leaving 11 bases between them. The CDR3 nucleotides are TGTGCCAGCAGCTCTTATAAAGAGGAAGCTTTCTTT. It yields the protein CASSSYKEEAFF. Together with reference TRBV5-4 and TRBJ1-1, the CDR3 gives the full variable domain: ETGVTQSPTHLIKTRGQQVTLRCSSQSGHNTVSWYQQALGQGPQFIFQYYREEENGRGNFPPRFSGLQFPNYSSELNVNALELDDSALYLCASSSYKEEAFFGQGTRLTVV.

The chain is built from TRBV5-4 and TRBJ2-3; 9 nucleotides line up with TRBD2. This CDR3 has 17 residues. Germline assignment: CDR1 SGHNT and CDR2 YYREEE (reference sequence). J gave up 3 bases and V 2 bases, and 10 bases lay outside the gene matches. This CDR3 reads CASSLPGAGGRTDTQYF. CDR3 in DNA: TGTGCCAGCAGCTTACCGGGAGCGGGGGGTAGGACAGATACGCAGTATTTT.

This clone was seen just once. V is TRBV4-1 and J is TRBJ2-7; possible D gene TRBD1, 5 bases. Germline V gene sequence: CDR1 MGHRA, CDR2 YSYEKL. The V end was cut by 0 bases, the J end by 2 bases, with 8 bases between. The CDR3 extends over 14 amino acids. CDR3 region: CASSQEPGPYEQYF. In DNA form, the CDR3 reads TGCGCCAGCAGCCAAGAACCAGGGCCCTACGAGCAGTACTTC.

The CDR3 loop reads CASSPTGVHEQYF. The CDR3 nucleotides read TGTGCCAGCAGCCCGACAGGGGTACACGAGCAGTACTTC. This sequence joins TRBV3-1 (or the pseudogene TRBV3-2) and TRBJ2-7, with TRBD1 matching 8 bases. The CDR3 contains 13 residues. Germline V CDR1 and CDR2: LGHDT, YNNKEL (reference sequence). J lost 5 bases, V lost 4 bases, and 4 bases had no gene match.

Comments on this clone: An end of the junction differs from the germline gene, which may be a read error. V is TRBV5-1 and J is TRBJ2-7; D possibly corresponds to TRBD1 (5 bases). The CDR3 contains 15 residues. Per the germline V gene, CDR1 is SGHRS and CDR2 is YFSETQ. CDR3 sequence (DNA): TGCGCCAGCACCTTGGAGTTCCAGGGAAAATACGAGCAGTACTTC. Residues: CASTLEFQGKYEQYF.

This chain links TRBV7-2 with TRBJ1-1; tentative D call: TRBD1 (5 bases). Germline-derived CDR1 and CDR2 are SGHTA and FQGNSA. V was clipped by 2 bases and J by 7 bases, with 11 bases between them. The CDR3 runs to 13 residues. The CDR3 reads CASSLTDRREAFF. In DNA, the CDR3 is TGTGCCAGCAGCTTAACTGACAGACGTGAAGCTTTCTTT.

V gene TRBV27 combines with J gene TRBJ2-2, with TRBD2 identical over 12 bases. V trimming: 2 bases; J trimming: 5 bases; junction bases outside the gene matches: 12. Germline CDR1 and CDR2: MNHEY and SMNVEV (reference sequence). This CDR3 spans 19 amino acids. The CDR3 nucleotides read TGTGCCAGCAGTTTAGATGCTAGCGGGGGGGAAATATTTACCGGGGAGCTGTTTTTT. Amino acid sequence: CASSLDASGGEIFTGELFF.

V usage is TRBV12-3 or TRBV12-4 and J usage is TRBJ1-1; no clear D. The CDR3 has 13 amino acids. Trimming removed 5 bases at V and 0 bases at J, with 7 bases between. The CDR3 loop reads CASSRDLNTEAFF. CDR3 sequence (DNA): TGTGCCAGCAGTCGGGATTTGAACACTGAAGCTTTCTTT.

This clone was counted a single time. This chain connects TRBV30 to TRBJ2-3; 10 nucleotides agree with TRBD2. The CDR3 extends over 13 amino acids. Germline V gene sequence: CDR1 GTSNPN, CDR2 SVGIG (reference sequence). Losses at the gene ends were 7 bases for V and 10 bases for J; bases not matched to a gene: 11. The CDR3 protein is CASSSGGGTSQYF. CDR3 bases: TGTGCCTCGTCTAGCGGGGGTGGCACTTCGCAGTATTTT.

V gene TRBV4-1 combines with J gene TRBJ2-7; 9 bases line up with TRBD1. V shed 1 base, J shed 2 bases, and the junction held 6 bases outside the gene matches. The germline V gene has CDR1 MGHRA and CDR2 YSYEKL. The CDR3 has 16 residues. The CDR3 DNA reads TGCGCCAGCAGCCAAGCCTTAGGACAGGGGACCTACGAGCAGTACTTC. This gives the protein CASSQALGQGTYEQYF.